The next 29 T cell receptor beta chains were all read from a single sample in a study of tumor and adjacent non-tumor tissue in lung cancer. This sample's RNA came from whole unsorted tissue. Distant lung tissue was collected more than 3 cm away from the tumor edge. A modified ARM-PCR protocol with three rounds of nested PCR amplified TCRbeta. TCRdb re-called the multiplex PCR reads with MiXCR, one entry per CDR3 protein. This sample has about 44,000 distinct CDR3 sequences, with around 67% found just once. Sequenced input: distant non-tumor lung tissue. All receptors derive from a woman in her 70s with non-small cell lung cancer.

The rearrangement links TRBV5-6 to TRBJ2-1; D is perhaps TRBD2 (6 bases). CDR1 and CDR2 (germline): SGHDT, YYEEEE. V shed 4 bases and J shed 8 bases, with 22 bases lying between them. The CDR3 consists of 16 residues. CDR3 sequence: CASSARRDCGYHEQFF. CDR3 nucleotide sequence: TGTGCCAGCAGCGCTCGCCGGGACTGTGGGTACCATGAGCAGTTCTTC.

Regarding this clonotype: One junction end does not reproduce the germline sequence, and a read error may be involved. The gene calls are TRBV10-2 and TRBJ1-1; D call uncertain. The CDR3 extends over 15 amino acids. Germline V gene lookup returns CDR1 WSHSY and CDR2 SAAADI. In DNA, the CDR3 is TGCGCAAGCAGTCAGTGGAGCATTCTGAACACTGAAGCTTTCTTT. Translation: CASSQWSILNTEAFF.

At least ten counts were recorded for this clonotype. Here the CDR3 DNA reads TGTGCCAGCAGCCGCGGGGAAACCGGGGCCTTGGGCACTGAAGCTTTCTTT. Amino acid sequence: CASSRGETGALGTEAFF. The J gene is TRBJ1-1, the V gene TRBV7-9, with D perhaps TRBD1 (5 bases). Germline assignment: CDR1 SEHNR and CDR2 FQNEAQ (reference sequence). Trimming cost V 5 bases and J 4 bases, with 23 bases left between them. The CDR3 spans 17 residues.

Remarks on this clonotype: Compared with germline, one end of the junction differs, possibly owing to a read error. The CDR3 coding sequence is TGTGCCTGGAGTCGGCCAGGGGTTTACGAGCGGTACTTC. Amino acid sequence: CAWSRPGVYERYF. The genes are TRBV30 and TRBJ2-7, with a weak D call TRBD1 (6 bases). This CDR3 is built from 13 residues. Looked up from germline, CDR1 is GTSNPN and CDR2 is SVGIG (reference sequence).

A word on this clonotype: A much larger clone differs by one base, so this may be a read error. CDR3 coding DNA: TGTGCCAGCAGCACTAATAGGTATGAGCAGTTCTTC. It encodes CASSTNRYEQFF. This chain links TRBV7-8 with TRBJ2-1, with unresolved D. Between the trimmed V and J ends, which lost 5 bases and 8 bases, there was a span of 10 bases. Germline CDR1 is SGHVS and CDR2 is FQNEAQ. There are 12 residues in the CDR3.

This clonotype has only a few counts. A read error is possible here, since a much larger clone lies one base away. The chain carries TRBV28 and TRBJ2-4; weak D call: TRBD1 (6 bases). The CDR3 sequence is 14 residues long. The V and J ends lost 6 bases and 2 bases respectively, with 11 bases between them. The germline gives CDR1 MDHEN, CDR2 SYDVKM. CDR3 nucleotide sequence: TGTGCCAGCAGGGACAGTCTACCCAAAAACATTCAGTACTTC. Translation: CASRDSLPKNIQYF.

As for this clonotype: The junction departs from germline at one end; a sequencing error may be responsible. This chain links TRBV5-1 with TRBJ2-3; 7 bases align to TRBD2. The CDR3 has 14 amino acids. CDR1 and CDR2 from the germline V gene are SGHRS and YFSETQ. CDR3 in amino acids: CVSKPGGHTDTQYF. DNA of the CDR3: TGCGTCAGCAAGCCGGGAGGCCACACGGATACGCAGTATTTT.

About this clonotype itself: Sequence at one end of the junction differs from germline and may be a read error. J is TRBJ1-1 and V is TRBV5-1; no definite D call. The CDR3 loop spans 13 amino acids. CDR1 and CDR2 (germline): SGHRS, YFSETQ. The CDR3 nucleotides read TGCGCTAGCAGGAAGGACGGAGACACTGAAACTTTCTTT. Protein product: CASRKDGDTETFF.

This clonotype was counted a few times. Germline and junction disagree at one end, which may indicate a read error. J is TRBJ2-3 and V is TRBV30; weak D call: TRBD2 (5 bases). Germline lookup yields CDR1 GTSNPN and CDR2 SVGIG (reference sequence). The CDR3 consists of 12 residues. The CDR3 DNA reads TGTGCCTGGAGGGCGGACTCCGATATGCAGTATTTT. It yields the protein CAWRADSDMQYF.

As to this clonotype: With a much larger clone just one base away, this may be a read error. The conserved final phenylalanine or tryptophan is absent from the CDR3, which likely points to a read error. Written as DNA, the CDR3 is TGTGCCAGCAGTTTAGCCACAGGGGGCGTTAGTTCTGAAGCTTTCTAT. It is translated as CASSLATGGVSSEAFY. The chain carries TRBV28 and TRBJ1-1; the match to TRBD1 covers 9 bases. The CDR3 is made up of 16 amino acids. In germline, CDR1 is MDHEN, CDR2 SYDVKM. V was pared by 2 bases and J by 6 bases, with 10 bases of the junction left unmatched.

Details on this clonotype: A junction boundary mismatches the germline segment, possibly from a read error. The DNA of the CDR3 is TGTGCCAGTAGTTCTCATAGGAGGGGGGGGTACAAAGAGCAGTTCTTC. Its translation is CASSSHRRGGYKEQFF. The rearrangement joins TRBV6-2 or TRBV6-3 to TRBJ2-1; D may be TRBD2 (7 bases). The CDR3 has 16 residues. CDR1 MNHEY and CDR2 SVGEGT come from the germline V gene.

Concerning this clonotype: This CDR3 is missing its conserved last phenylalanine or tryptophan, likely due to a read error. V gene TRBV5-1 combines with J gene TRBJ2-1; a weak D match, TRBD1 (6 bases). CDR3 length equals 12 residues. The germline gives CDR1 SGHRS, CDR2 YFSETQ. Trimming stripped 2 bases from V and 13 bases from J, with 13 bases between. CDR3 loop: CASSLDYRDQFL. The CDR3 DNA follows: TGCGCCAGCAGCTTAGACTACAGGGATCAGTTCCTC.

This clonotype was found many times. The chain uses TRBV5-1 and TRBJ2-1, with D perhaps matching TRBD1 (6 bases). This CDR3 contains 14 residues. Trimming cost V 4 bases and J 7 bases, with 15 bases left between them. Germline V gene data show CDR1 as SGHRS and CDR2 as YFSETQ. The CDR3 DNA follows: TGCGCCAGCAGCCTTCGTGCAGGGGCAAATGAGCAGTTCTTC. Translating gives CASSLRAGANEQFF.

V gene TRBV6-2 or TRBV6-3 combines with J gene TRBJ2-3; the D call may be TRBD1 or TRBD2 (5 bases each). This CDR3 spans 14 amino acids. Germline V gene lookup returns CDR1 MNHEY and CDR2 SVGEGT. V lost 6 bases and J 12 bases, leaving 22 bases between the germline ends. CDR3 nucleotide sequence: TGTGCCAGCAGCAGAGCCCCGGGGCGTGATATCCAGTATTTT. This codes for CASSRAPGRDIQYF.

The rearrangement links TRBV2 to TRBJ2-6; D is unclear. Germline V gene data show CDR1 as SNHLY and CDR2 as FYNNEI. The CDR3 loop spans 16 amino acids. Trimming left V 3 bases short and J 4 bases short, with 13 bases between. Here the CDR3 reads CASSDIWMEGANVLTF. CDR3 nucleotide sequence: TGTGCCAGCAGTGACATTTGGATGGAAGGGGCCAACGTCCTGACTTTC.

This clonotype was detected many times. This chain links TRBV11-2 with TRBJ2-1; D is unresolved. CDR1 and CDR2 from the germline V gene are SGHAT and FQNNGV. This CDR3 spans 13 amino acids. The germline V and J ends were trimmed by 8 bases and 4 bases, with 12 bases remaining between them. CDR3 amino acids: CASGSNRYNEQFF. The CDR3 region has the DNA TGTGCCAGCGGTTCGAACAGATACAATGAGCAGTTCTTC.

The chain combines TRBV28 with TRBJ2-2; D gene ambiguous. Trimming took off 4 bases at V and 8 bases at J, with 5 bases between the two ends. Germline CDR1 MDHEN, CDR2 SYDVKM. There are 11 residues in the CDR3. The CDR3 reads CASSSRGELFF. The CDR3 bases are TGTGCCAGCAGTTCCAGGGGGGAGCTGTTTTTT.

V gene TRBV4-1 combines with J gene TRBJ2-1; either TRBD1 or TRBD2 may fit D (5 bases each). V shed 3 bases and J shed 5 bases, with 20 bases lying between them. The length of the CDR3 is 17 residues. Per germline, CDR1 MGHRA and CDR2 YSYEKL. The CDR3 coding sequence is TGCGCCAGCAGCCATACAGGACTGGCGTGCCATCACAATGAGCAGTTCTTC. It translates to CASSHTGLACHHNEQFF.

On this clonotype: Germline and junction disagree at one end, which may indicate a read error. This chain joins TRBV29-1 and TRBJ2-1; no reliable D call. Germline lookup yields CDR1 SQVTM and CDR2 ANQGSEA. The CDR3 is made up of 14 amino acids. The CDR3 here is CGVEPDFTYNEQFF. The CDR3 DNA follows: TGCGGCGTCGAGCCCGATTTTACATACAATGAGCAGTTCTTC.

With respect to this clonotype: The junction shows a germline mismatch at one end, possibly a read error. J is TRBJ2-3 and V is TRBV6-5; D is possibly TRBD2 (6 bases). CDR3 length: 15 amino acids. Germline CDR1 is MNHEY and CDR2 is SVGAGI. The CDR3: CASSYSVGGQDTQYF. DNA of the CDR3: TGTGCCAGCAGCTACTCAGTGGGAGGCCAAGATACGCAGTATTTT.

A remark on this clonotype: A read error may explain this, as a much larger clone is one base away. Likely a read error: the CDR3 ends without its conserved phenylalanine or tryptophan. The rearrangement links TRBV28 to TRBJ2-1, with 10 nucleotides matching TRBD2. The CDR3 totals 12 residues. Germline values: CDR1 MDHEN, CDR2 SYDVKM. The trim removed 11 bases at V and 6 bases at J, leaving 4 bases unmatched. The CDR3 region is CAEREGRNEQFI. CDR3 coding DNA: TGTGCCGAGCGGGAGGGCCGCAATGAGCAGTTCATC.

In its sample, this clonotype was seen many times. The CDR3 nucleotides read TGCGCCAGCAGCCCAATAGTGGGTGAGCAGTTCTTC. Protein: CASSPIVGEQFF. The gene calls are TRBV4-1 and TRBJ2-1, with D unresolved. CDR1 is MGHRA, CDR2 YSYEKL, per germline. Deletions cut 4 bases from V and 9 bases from J, with 10 bases between. CDR3 length equals 12 residues.

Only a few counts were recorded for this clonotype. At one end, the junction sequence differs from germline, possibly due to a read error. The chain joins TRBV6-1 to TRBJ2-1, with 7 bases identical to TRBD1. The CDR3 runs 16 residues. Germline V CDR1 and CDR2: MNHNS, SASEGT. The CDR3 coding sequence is TGTGCCAACAGGGGTCTCCAGGGGAAATCCTACGATGAGCAGTTCTTC. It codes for CANRGLQGKSYDEQFF.

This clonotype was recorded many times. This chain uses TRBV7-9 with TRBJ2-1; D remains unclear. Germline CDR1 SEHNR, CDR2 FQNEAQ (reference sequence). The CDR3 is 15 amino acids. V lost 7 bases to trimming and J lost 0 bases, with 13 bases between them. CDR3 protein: CASTPQQSSYNEQFF. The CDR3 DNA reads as TGTGCCAGCACCCCTCAGCAGAGCTCCTACAATGAGCAGTTCTTC.

CDR3 region: CASSLCAGGADTQYF. The DNA of the CDR3 is TGTGCCAGTAGCCTGTGTGCGGGAGGGGCAGATACGCAGTATTTT. This chain joins TRBV5-4 and TRBJ2-3; 9 bases map to TRBD2. The junction had 11 bases not matched to a gene; V was cut back by 8 bases and J by 4 bases. Germline V gene data show CDR1 as SGHNT and CDR2 as YYREEE (reference sequence). This CDR3 spans 15 amino acids.

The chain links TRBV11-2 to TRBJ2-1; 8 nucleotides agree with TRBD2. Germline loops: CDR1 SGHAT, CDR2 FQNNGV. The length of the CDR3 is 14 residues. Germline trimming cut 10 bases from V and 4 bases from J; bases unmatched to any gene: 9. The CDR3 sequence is CATSLAGGYNEQFF. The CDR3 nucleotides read TGTGCCACGAGTTTGGCGGGAGGTTACAATGAGCAGTTCTTC.

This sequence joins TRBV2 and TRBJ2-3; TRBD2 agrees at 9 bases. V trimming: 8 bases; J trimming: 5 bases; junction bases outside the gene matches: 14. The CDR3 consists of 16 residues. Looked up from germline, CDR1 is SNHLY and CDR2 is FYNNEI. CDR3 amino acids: CASVSDRTSVLDTQYF. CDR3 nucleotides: TGTGCCAGCGTCAGTGACAGGACTAGCGTATTAGATACGCAGTATTTT.

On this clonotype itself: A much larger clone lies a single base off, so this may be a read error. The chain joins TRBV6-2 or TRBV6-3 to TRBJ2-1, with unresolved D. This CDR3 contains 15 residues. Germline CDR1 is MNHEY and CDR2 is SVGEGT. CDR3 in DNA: TGTACCAGCAGTTACTCTGGCCAAACCTACAATGAGCAGTTCTTC. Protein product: CTSSYSGQTYNEQFF.

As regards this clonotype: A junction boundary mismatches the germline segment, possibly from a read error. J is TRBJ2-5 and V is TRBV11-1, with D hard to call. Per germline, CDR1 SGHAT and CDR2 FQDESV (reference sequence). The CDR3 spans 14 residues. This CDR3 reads CVSSLALAEETHYF. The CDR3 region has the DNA TGTGTCAGCAGCTTAGCACTTGCGGAAGAGACCCATTACTTC.